What follows are 20 T cell receptor beta chains derived from one specimen sequenced in a study of T-cell memory formation after mild COVID-19. TCRdb processed the 5' RACE reads anew with MiXCR; each CDR3 protein has one entry. Here the sample spans roughly 400,000 distinct CDR3 sequences, 20% to 25% being singletons. Material: PBMCs or a T cell subset sorted from them (not recorded which). Source of these receptors: an adult woman who had mild COVID-19 (a few samples of this study predate the infection). Cell type and time point are not known.

This CDR3 reads CASSPGQGSHTEAFF. DNA of the CDR3: TGTGCCAGCAGCCCAGGGCAGGGTTCTCACACTGAAGCTTTCTTT. V gene TRBV3-1 combines with J gene TRBJ1-1, with TRBD1 as a possible D gene (5 bases). The V gene lost 4 bases and the J gene lost 3 bases, with 15 bases spanning the gap. This CDR3 has 15 amino acids. The germline V gene encodes CDR1 LGHDT and CDR2 YNNKEL (reference sequence).

The chain joins TRBV6-1 to TRBJ1-3; D ambiguous. This CDR3 has 15 residues. With 0 bases removed from V and 5 bases from J, the gap between germline ends came to 11 bases. CDR1 MNHNS and CDR2 SASEGT come from the germline V gene. CDR3 DNA: TGTGCCAGCAGTGAAGCGGAGGGTCGGAGAAACACCATATATTTT. This encodes CASSEAEGRRNTIYF.

Written as DNA, the CDR3 is TGTGCCAGCAGTCTTTGGCAATACGAGCAGTACTTC. Its protein is CASSLWQYEQYF. This sequence joins TRBV12-3 or TRBV12-4 and TRBJ2-7, with no clear D. This CDR3 has 12 residues. V dropped 5 bases and J dropped 4 bases, with 9 bases sitting between them.

The V gene is TRBV7-3, the J gene TRBJ2-3; D possibly corresponds to TRBD2 (7 bases). This CDR3 is 17 amino acids long. The germline V gene has CDR1 SGHTA and CDR2 FQGTGA. Trimming removed 11 bases from V and 2 bases from J, with 26 bases in between. CDR3 coding DNA: TGTGCCGGTTCAAACAGGGTAGCGGGCCTCGACACAGATACGCAGTATTTT. This translates into CAGSNRVAGLDTDTQYF. The variable domain in full, with the rest retrieved from reference TRBV7-3 and TRBJ2-3, is GAGVSQTPSNKVTEKGKYVELRCDPISGHTALYWYRQSLGQGPEFLIYFQGTGAADDSGLPNDRFFAVRPEGSVSTLKIQRTERGDSAVYLCAGSNRVAGLDTDTQYFGPGTRLTVL.

Here the CDR3 DNA reads TGTGCCAGCAGTAGGTGGGACACTGAAGCTTTCTTT. Translating it yields CASSRWDTEAFF. The chain combines TRBV6-5 with TRBJ1-1; D is unresolved. CDR3 size: 12 residues. CDR1 and CDR2 from the germline V gene are MNHEY and SVGAGI. Trimming cost V 5 bases and J 3 bases, with 7 bases left between them.

The chain uses TRBV20-1 and TRBJ1-1; D possibly corresponds to TRBD1 (5 bases). The germline gives CDR1 DFQATT, CDR2 SNEGSKA (reference sequence). Trimming cost V 3 bases and J 1 base, with 15 bases left between them. CDR3 size: 15 residues. CDR3 DNA: TGCAGTGCTAGGGACCAGGGACGGACGAACACTGAAGCTTTCTTT. Its protein is CSARDQGRTNTEAFF.

The chain couples TRBV4-3 to TRBJ2-7, with D perhaps matching TRBD2 (6 bases). Per the germline V gene, CDR1 is LGHNA and CDR2 is YSLEER. This CDR3 is 17 amino acids long. V was cut by 0 bases and J by 1 base, with 16 bases left in between. The CDR3, as DNA: TGCGCCAGCAGCCAAGATCGGACTACCCCGCGTTCCTACGAGCAGTACTTC. Translating it yields CASSQDRTTPRSYEQYF.

This clonotype occurred a few times. This chain links TRBV29-1 with TRBJ2-7; the D gene is possibly TRBD2 (7 bases). In germline, CDR1 is SQVTM, CDR2 ANQGSEA. V gave up 4 bases and J gave up 4 bases, with 17 bases separating them. The CDR3 runs to 14 residues. This chain's CDR3 is CSVVGGADSYEQYF. For the CDR3, the DNA is TGCAGCGTTGTGGGGGGGGCAGATTCGTACGAGCAGTACTTC.

This clonotype was counted between two and nine times. The chain is built from TRBV25-1 and TRBJ2-2; D not resolved. V was shortened by 6 bases and J by 0 bases, with 17 bases between the two germline ends. Germline CDR1 reads MGHDK; CDR2 reads SYGVNS. This CDR3 has 17 residues. CDR3 region: CASRESLPGTNTGELFF. Here the CDR3 DNA reads TGTGCCAGCAGGGAGTCCCTCCCTGGCACGAACACCGGGGAGCTGTTTTTT.

This chain uses TRBV12-3 or TRBV12-4 with TRBJ2-3; possible D gene TRBD1, 7 bases. V lost 3 bases to trimming and J lost 6 bases, with 22 bases between them. The CDR3 has 17 residues. The CDR3 here is CASSFLGAGGSGDTQYF. CDR3 DNA: TGTGCCAGCAGTTTCTTAGGTGCAGGGGGGAGTGGCGATACGCAGTATTTT.

This rearrangement joins TRBV21-1 to TRBJ1-2; the table's D call TRBD1 went unverified against the DNA. TRBV21-1 is reported as a pseudogene. The CDR3 sequence is 18 residues long. CDR3 nucleotide sequence: TGTGCCAGCAGCAAGTCTGGCTCAGTCCGACAGGGGGCAAATGGCTACACCTTC. The encoded protein is CASSKSGSVRQGANGYTF.

This clonotype appeared a few times. The chain has TRBV24-1 and TRBJ2-1; D ambiguous. The germline V gene has CDR1 KGHDR and CDR2 SFDVKD. CDR3 length: 13 amino acids. Deletions cut 9 bases from V and 4 bases from J, with 12 bases between. This CDR3 reads CATLHRDYNEQFF. CDR3 nucleotides: TGTGCCACCCTACACAGAGATTACAATGAGCAGTTCTTC.

The chain combines TRBV24-1 with TRBJ1-1, with D possibly being TRBD1 (5 bases). Germline V lookup: CDR1 KGHDR, CDR2 SFDVKD. V was cut by 8 bases and J by 2 bases, with 11 bases left in between. CDR3 size: 13 residues. CDR3 loop: CATKSGGNTEAFF. DNA for the CDR3: TGTGCCACCAAATCCGGGGGTAACACTGAAGCTTTCTTT.

The J gene is TRBJ2-7, the V gene TRBV5-4, with TRBD1 matching 11 bases. Trimming removed 4 bases from V and 6 bases from J; junction bases left unmatched: 12. CDR3 length: 16 residues. The germline CDR1 and CDR2 sequences are SGHNT and YYREEE (reference sequence). The CDR3 sequence is CASSRQGTGQGVEQYF. CDR3 nucleotide sequence: TGTGCCAGCAGCCGACAGGGAACGGGACAGGGGGTCGAGCAGTACTTC.

This clonotype was observed a handful of times. The chain joins TRBV6-1 to TRBJ2-3; possible D gene TRBD1, 6 bases. Per germline, CDR1 MNHNS and CDR2 SASEGT. V was shortened by 3 bases and J by 5 bases, with 12 bases between the two germline ends. The CDR3 covers 14 residues. The DNA of the CDR3 is TGTGCCAGCAGTGAGGTGGGGGCTGGAGATACGCAGTATTTT. This encodes CASSEVGAGDTQYF.

This clonotype showed up just a few times. Here the CDR3 reads CASSLRGTSKNIQYF. The CDR3 DNA is TGTGCCAGCAGCTTGCGTGGGACCAGCAAAAACATTCAGTACTTC. V usage is TRBV5-6 and J usage is TRBJ2-4; D may match TRBD1 or TRBD2 (5 bases each). With 1 base removed from V and 3 bases from J, the gap between germline ends came to 11 bases. Germline V gene data show CDR1 as SGHDT and CDR2 as YYEEEE. CDR3 length: 15 residues.

The J gene is TRBJ2-1, the V gene TRBV10-3; maybe TRBD1 (5 bases). Trimming stripped 5 bases from V and 3 bases from J, with 8 bases between. Germline values: CDR1 ENHRY, CDR2 SYGVKD. The CDR3 length is 13 residues. The CDR3 nucleotides are TGTGCCATCAGTTCGGACAACTACAATGAGCAGTTCTTC. Protein sequence: CAISSDNYNEQFF.

The chain has TRBV6-5 and TRBJ2-3, with 13 bases lining up with TRBD2. This CDR3 has 16 amino acids. V lost 6 bases, J lost 6 bases, and 9 bases stayed unmatched. The germline V gene has CDR1 MNHEY and CDR2 SVGAGI. CDR3: CASRRRGLAGMDTQYF. Written as DNA, the CDR3 is TGTGCCAGCAGACGGCGGGGACTAGCGGGGATGGATACGCAGTATTTT.

The CDR3 DNA reads TGCAGTGCCGACGGCCGAATTGGACAGCCCCAAGAGACCCAGTACTTC. Amino acid sequence: CSADGRIGQPQETQYF. J is TRBJ2-5 and V is TRBV20-1; perhaps TRBD1 as D (6 bases). Per germline, CDR1 DFQATT and CDR2 SNEGSKA (reference sequence). The CDR3 covers 16 residues. V shed 6 bases and J shed 1 base, with 21 bases lying between them.

The V call is TRBV15, the J call TRBJ2-3, with TRBD1 matching 8 bases. CDR1 and CDR2 from the germline V gene are LNHNV and YYDKDF (reference sequence). The V gene end was trimmed by 0 bases and the J gene end by 9 bases; junction bases not matched to a gene: 5. The CDR3 is 14 amino acids. The CDR3 loop is CATSRDNGQGTQYF. The CDR3, as DNA: TGTGCCACCAGCAGAGATAACGGACAGGGAACGCAGTATTTT. Using reference TRBV15 and TRBJ2-3 for the parts outside the CDR3, the full variable domain is DAMVIQNPRYQVTQFGKPVTLSCSQTLNHNVMYWYQQKSSQAPKLLFHYYDKDFNNEADTPDNFQSRRPNTSFCFLDIRSPGLGDTAMYLCATSRDNGQGTQYFGPGTRLTVL.